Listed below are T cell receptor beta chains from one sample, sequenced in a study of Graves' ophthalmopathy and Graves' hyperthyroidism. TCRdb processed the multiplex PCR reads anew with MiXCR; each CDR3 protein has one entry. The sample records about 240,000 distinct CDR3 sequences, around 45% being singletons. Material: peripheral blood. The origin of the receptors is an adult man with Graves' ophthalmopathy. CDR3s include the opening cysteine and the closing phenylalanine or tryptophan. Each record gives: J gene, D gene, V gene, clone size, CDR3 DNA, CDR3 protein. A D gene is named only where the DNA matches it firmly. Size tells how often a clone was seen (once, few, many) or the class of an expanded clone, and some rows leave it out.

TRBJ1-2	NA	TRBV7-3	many	TGTGCCAGCAGCTTAAATCCCTATGGCTACACCTTC	CASSLNPYGYTF
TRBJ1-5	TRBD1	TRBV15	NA	TGTGCCACCAGCAGACCGGGACAGACTTCCAATCAGCCCCAGCATTTT	CATSRPGQTSNQPQHF
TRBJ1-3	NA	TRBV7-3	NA	TGTGCCAGCAGCTTAAATCCAGGATCATATGGAAACACCATATATTTT	CASSLNPGSYGNTIYF
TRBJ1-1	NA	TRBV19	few	TGTGCCAGTAAGGGTTGGGACACTGAAGCTTTCTTT	CASKGWDTEAFF
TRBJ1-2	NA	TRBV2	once	TGTGCCAGCAGTCCCCGGGGCCAGGGCTACTATGGCTACACCTTC	CASSPRGQGYYGYTF
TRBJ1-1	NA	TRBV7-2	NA	TGTGCCAGCTCGATGGACCGAGGGGGCACTGAAGCTTTCTTT	CASSMDRGGTEAFF
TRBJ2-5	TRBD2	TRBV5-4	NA	TGTGCCAGCAGCCGCCATGGGGGGGAAGGCCAAGAGACCCAGTACTTC	CASSRHGGEGQETQYF
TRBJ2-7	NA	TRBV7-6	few	TGTGCCAGCAGCTTAGAGCCAGGGGTAGGCGAGCAGTACTTC	CASSLEPGVGEQYF
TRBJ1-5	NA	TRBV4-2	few	TGTGCCAGCAGCCAAGATCGGGCACTGGCCCAGCATTTT	CASSQDRALAQHF
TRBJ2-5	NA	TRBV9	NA	TGTGCCAGCAGCGCCCCTCGAGGGGGAGGGGAGACCCAGTACTTC	CASSAPRGGGETQYF
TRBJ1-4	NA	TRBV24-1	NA	TGTGCCACCAGTGAAGGGGAAGCTAATGAAAAACTGTTTTTT	CATSEGEANEKLFF
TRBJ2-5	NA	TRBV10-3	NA	TGTGCCAGCAGGGCAGGCTACGAGACCCAGTACTTC	CASRAGYETQYF
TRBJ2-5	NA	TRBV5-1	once	TGCGCCAGCAGCTTGGATCCAGGGCAAGAGACCCAGTACTTC	CASSLDPGQETQYF
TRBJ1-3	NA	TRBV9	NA	TGTGCCAGCAGCCCGGTCTCGCGACCCGGAAACACCATATATTTT	CASSPVSRPGNTIYF
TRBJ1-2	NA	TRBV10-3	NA	TGTGCCAGCCACGGGGAGCCAAACTATGGCTACACCTTC	CASHGEPNYGYTF
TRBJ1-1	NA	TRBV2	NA	TGTGCCAGCACCCTAGTGAACACTGAAGCTTTCTTT	CASTLVNTEAFF
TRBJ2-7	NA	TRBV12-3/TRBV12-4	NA	TGTGCCAGCAGTGAGTTTCAAAGCTCCTACGAGCAGTACTTC	CASSEFQSSYEQYF
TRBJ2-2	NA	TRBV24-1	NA	TGTGCCACCAGTGATCCCGGAAGGGGTACCGGGGAGCTGTTTTTT	CATSDPGRGTGELFF
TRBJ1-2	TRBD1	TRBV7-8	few	TGTGCCAGTACCTCCCGGGACAGATACTATGGCTACACCTTC	CASTSRDRYYGYTF
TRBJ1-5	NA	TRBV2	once	TGTGCCACCAGGCAAGGGGGTCTGGATCAGCCCCAGCATTTT	CATRQGGLDQPQHF
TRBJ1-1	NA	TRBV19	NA	TGTGCCAGTAGTATCGGGGGAAAGATCACTGAAGCTTTCTTT	CASSIGGKITEAFF
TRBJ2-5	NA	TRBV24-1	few	TGTGCCACCAGTGATAGGGGGTTCTCGGAGACCCAGTACTTC	CATSDRGFSETQYF
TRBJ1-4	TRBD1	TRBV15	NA	TGTGCCACCACCGGGACAGGGGTTGAAAAACTGTTTTTT	CATTGTGVEKLFF
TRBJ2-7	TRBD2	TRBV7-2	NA	TGTGCCAGCAGCTTAGGGGACCTTAGCGGGGCCACCTACGAGCAGTACTTC	CASSLGDLSGATYEQYF
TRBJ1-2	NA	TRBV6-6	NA	TGTGCCAGCTCCATCAAGAGGGGAAAGAATGGCTACACCTTC	CASSIKRGKNGYTF
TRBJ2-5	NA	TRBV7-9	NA	TGTGCCAGCAGCCCACCACCGGGGGAGTACCAAGAGACCCAGTACTTC	CASSPPPGEYQETQYF
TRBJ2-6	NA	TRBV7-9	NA	TGTGCCAGCAGCCGTCGGACAGGGGCCAACGTCCTGACTTTC	CASSRRTGANVLTF